The 6 T cell receptor beta chains below all came from one sample that was sequenced in a study of blood T cell repertoires in COVID-19. The repertoire was sequenced with immunoSEQ multiplex PCR; TCRdb's copy has only in-frame clones and lacks some. The data show some 100,000 clones, about 90% seen once. Sequencing was done on a sample of peripheral blood. These receptors came from a woman aged 65 to 85 with acute or convalescent COVID-19.

The CDR3 nucleotides are TGCGCCAGCAGCTTGGCTTCCGGGATCAGCTCCTACAATGAGCAGTTCTTC. Its translation is CASSLASGISSYNEQFF. The chain joins TRBV5-1 to TRBJ2-1; maybe TRBD2 (5 bases). The CDR3 extends over 17 amino acids. Looked up from germline, CDR1 is SGHRS and CDR2 is YFSETQ. The V and J ends lost 0 bases and 0 bases respectively, with 13 bases between them.

This chain links TRBV5-4 with TRBJ1-4; 7 nucleotides match TRBD1. With 5 bases clipped from V and 8 bases from J, the junction kept 12 bases outside the gene matches. The CDR3 totals 15 residues. Per germline, CDR1 SGHNT and CDR2 YYREEE (reference sequence). This CDR3 reads CASSPTGAREEKLFF. CDR3 nucleotide sequence: TGTGCCAGCAGTCCCACAGGGGCGCGGGAAGAAAAACTGTTTTTT.

Here the CDR3 DNA reads TGTGCCAGCAGCGTACACGGGGGGCCCCAGTATTTT. This sequence encodes CASSVHGGPQYF. The J gene is TRBJ2-3, the V gene TRBV11-2, with D possibly being TRBD2 (7 bases). CDR1 and CDR2 from the germline V gene are SGHAT and FQNNGV. Trimming took off 5 bases at V and 12 bases at J, with 15 bases between the two ends. The CDR3 is made up of 12 amino acids.

V usage is TRBV19 and J usage is TRBJ1-1; the match to TRBD1 covers 9 bases. V shed 8 bases and J 1 base; nucleotides not matched to a gene: 11. This CDR3 spans 16 amino acids. The V gene's germline CDR1 is LNHDA and CDR2 SQIVND (reference sequence). CDR3 nucleotide sequence: TGTGCCAGTTATGCGCCGGAGACAGGGGGGAACACTGAAGCTTTCTTT. It yields the protein CASYAPETGGNTEAFF.

The chain employs TRBV11-2 and TRBJ2-1, with 10 bases fitting TRBD2. Germline CDR1 is SGHAT and CDR2 is FQNNGV. CDR3 length: 15 amino acids. The trim removed 2 bases at V and 9 bases at J, leaving 7 bases unmatched. CDR3 region: CASSLLGLAGAEQFF. In nucleotides, the CDR3 is TGTGCCAGCAGCTTATTAGGGCTAGCGGGAGCTGAGCAGTTCTTC.

This chain connects TRBV3-1 (or the pseudogene TRBV3-2) to TRBJ2-7, with 8 bases identical to TRBD2. This CDR3 has 16 amino acids. The V gene's germline CDR1 is LGHDT and CDR2 YNNKEL (reference sequence). Unmatched junction bases numbered 11, after V lost 4 bases and J lost 3 bases. Here the CDR3 DNA reads TGTGCCAGCAGCCTCCCGGGGGCGCGGGGGGTCTACGAGCAGTACTTC. The encoded protein is CASSLPGARGVYEQYF.